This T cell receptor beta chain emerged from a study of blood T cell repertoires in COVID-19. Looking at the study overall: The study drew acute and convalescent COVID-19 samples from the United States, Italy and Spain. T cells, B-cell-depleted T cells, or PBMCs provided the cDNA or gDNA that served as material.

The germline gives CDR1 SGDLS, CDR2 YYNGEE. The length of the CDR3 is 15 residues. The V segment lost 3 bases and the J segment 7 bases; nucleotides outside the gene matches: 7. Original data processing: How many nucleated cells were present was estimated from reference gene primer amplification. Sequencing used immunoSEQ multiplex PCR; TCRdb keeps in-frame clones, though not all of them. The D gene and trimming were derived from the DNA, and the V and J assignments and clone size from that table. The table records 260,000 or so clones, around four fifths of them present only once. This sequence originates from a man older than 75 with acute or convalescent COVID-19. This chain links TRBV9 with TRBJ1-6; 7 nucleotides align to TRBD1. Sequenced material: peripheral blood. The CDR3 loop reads CASSAPGQTNSPLHF. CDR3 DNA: TGTGCCAGCAGCGCCCCGGGACAGACCAATTCACCCCTCCACTTT.